The clone carrying this T cell receptor beta chain came up a few times. This entry belongs to a study of blood T cell repertoires in COVID-19. Deletions cut 5 bases from V and 4 bases from J, with 14 bases between. Germline-derived CDR1 and CDR2 are SGHTA and FQGTGA. This CDR3 has 14 amino acids. How the authors handled the data: Counts of nucleated cells, estimated from reference gene primer amplification, were obtained. The repertoire was sequenced with immunoSEQ multiplex PCR; TCRdb's copy has only in-frame clones and lacks some. That table gives V, J and clone size, and the DNA gave D and trimming. This sample has about 240,000 clones, with about 85% found just once.

The receptor comes from a woman between 50 and 59 years old with COVID-19, enrolled during active disease. The gene calls are TRBV7-3 and TRBJ1-1; D possibly corresponds to TRBD1 (6 bases). Specimen: peripheral blood. In DNA, the CDR3 is TGTGCCAGCAGCCAGGGCAGGGGCAGCACTGAAGCTTTCTTT. Residues: CASSQGRGSTEAFF. Full variable domain (rest looked up from reference TRBV7-3 and TRBJ1-1): GAGVSQTPSNKVTEKGKYVELRCDPISGHTALYWYRQSLGQGPEFLIYFQGTGAADDSGLPNDRFFAVRPEGSVSTLKIQRTERGDSAVYLCASSQGRGSTEAFFGQGTRLTVV.